The rows below give T cell receptor beta chains drawn from one sample of a study of blood T cell repertoires in COVID-19. Using immunoSEQ multiplex PCR, the repertoire was profiled, and TCRdb retains in-frame clones only, with some absent. The sample shows approximately 380,000 clones, about 89% of them seen only once. Sequenced material: PBMCs or T cells enriched from blood (not recorded which). These receptors were taken from a woman in her forties who had been exposed to COVID-19. CDR3s include the opening cysteine and the closing phenylalanine or tryptophan. Fields, in order: J gene, V gene, D gene, clone size, CDR3 protein, CDR3 DNA. D genes are given only for firm matches. Size is stated for part of the rows, as once, few or many counts, or as a class when the clone is expanded.

j_gene: TRBJ2-2
v_gene: TRBV7-6
d_gene: TRBD2
abundance: NA
CDR3aa: CASSFSPGGAGELFF
CDR3nt: TGTGCCAGCAGCTTCTCCCCGGGGGGGGCCGGGGAGCTGTTTTTT

j_gene: TRBJ1-3
v_gene: TRBV30
d_gene: TRBD1
abundance: NA
CDR3aa: CAWSEGQVIISGNTIYF
CDR3nt: TGTGCCTGGAGTGAGGGACAGGTTATCATCTCTGGAAACACCATATATTTT

j_gene: TRBJ2-5
v_gene: TRBV11-3
d_gene: NA
abundance: NA
CDR3aa: CASRRGIQETQYF
CDR3nt: TGTGCCAGCAGAAGGGGGATCCAAGAGACCCAGTACTTC

j_gene: TRBJ1-2
v_gene: TRBV7-5
d_gene: NA
abundance: NA
CDR3aa: CVRRGEGSGIYGRLASYGYTF
CDR3nt: TGTGTCAGAAGGGGGGAGGGTTCAGGCATCTATGGGCGGCTGGCGAGCTATGGCTACACCTTC

j_gene: TRBJ1-6
v_gene: TRBV10-3
d_gene: TRBD1
abundance: NA
CDR3aa: CATSTGAGNSPLHF
CDR3nt: TGTGCCACGTCGACAGGGGCGGGTAATTCACCCCTCCACTTT

j_gene: TRBJ2-5
v_gene: TRBV4-1
d_gene: TRBD2
abundance: NA
CDR3aa: CASSHGRGGYQETQYF
CDR3nt: TGCGCCAGCAGCCATGGCCGGGGGGGGTACCAAGAGACCCAGTACTTC

j_gene: TRBJ2-7
v_gene: TRBV9
d_gene: TRBD2
abundance: NA
CDR3aa: CASSVEVAGGYEQYF
CDR3nt: TGTGCCAGCAGCGTAGAAGTAGCGGGCGGTTACGAGCAGTACTTC

j_gene: TRBJ2-7
v_gene: TRBV20-1
d_gene: TRBD2
abundance: NA
CDR3aa: CSAPSGLEQYF
CDR3nt: TGCAGTGCTCCTAGCGGGCTCGAGCAGTACTTC

j_gene: TRBJ2-5
v_gene: TRBV6-5
d_gene: TRBD2
abundance: NA
CDR3aa: CASNDWGGETQYF
CDR3nt: TGTGCCAGCAACGACTGGGGGGGAGAGACCCAGTACTTC

j_gene: TRBJ1-4
v_gene: TRBV6-6
d_gene: TRBD1
abundance: NA
CDR3aa: CASSHGTGGKLFF
CDR3nt: TGTGCCAGCAGCCACGGGACAGGAGGGAAACTGTTTTTT

j_gene: TRBJ1-4
v_gene: TRBV11-3
d_gene: TRBD1
abundance: NA
CDR3aa: CASSLGTGAVANEKLFF
CDR3nt: TGTGCCAGCAGCTTAGGGACAGGGGCCGTGGCTAATGAAAAACTGTTTTTT

j_gene: TRBJ1-5
v_gene: TRBV6-5
d_gene: TRBD1
abundance: NA
CDR3aa: CASLDRGRHNQPQHF
CDR3nt: TGTGCCAGCCTGGACAGGGGGCGACACAATCAGCCCCAGCATTTT

j_gene: TRBJ1-3
v_gene: TRBV3-1/TRBV3-2
d_gene: NA
abundance: NA
CDR3aa: CASSLNPDYSGNTIYF
CDR3nt: TGTGCCAGCAGCCTCAACCCGGACTACTCTGGAAACACCATATATTTT

j_gene: TRBJ2-5
v_gene: TRBV12-3/TRBV12-4
d_gene: NA
abundance: NA
CDR3aa: CASSLTRETQYF
CDR3nt: TGTGCCAGCAGTTTAACAAGAGAGACCCAGTACTTC

j_gene: TRBJ1-2
v_gene: TRBV6-5
d_gene: NA
abundance: NA
CDR3aa: CASSYSGAAHYGYTF
CDR3nt: TGTGCCAGCAGTTACTCGGGGGCCGCCCACTATGGCTACACCTTC

j_gene: TRBJ2-5
v_gene: TRBV9
d_gene: TRBD2
abundance: NA
CDR3aa: CASGAGGRQETQYF
CDR3nt: TGTGCCAGCGGCGCGGGGGGGCGGCAAGAGACCCAGTACTTC

j_gene: TRBJ1-1
v_gene: TRBV19
d_gene: NA
abundance: NA
CDR3aa: CASSIVTGRLMNTEAFF
CDR3nt: TGTGCCAGTAGTATAGTGACAGGCCGCCTTATGAACACTGAAGCTTTCTTT

j_gene: TRBJ1-4
v_gene: TRBV7-9
d_gene: NA
abundance: once
CDR3aa: CASSLANSVNEKLFF
CDR3nt: TGTGCCAGCAGCTTAGCTAATTCGGTGAATGAAAAACTGTTTTTT

j_gene: TRBJ2-5
v_gene: TRBV2
d_gene: TRBD1
abundance: NA
CDR3aa: CASSVIKGGRETQYF
CDR3nt: TGTGCCAGCAGTGTTATTAAAGGGGGCAGGGAGACCCAGTACTTC

j_gene: TRBJ2-5
v_gene: TRBV19
d_gene: NA
abundance: NA
CDR3aa: CASSIRPRTRAETQYF
CDR3nt: TGTGCCAGTAGTATACGCCCCAGGACAAGGGCGGAGACCCAGTACTTC

j_gene: TRBJ1-2
v_gene: TRBV20-1
d_gene: TRBD1
abundance: once
CDR3aa: CSASKKYGQGVSYTF
CDR3nt: TGCAGTGCTAGTAAAAAGTATGGGCAGGGGGTCAGCTACACCTTC

j_gene: TRBJ2-1
v_gene: TRBV5-1
d_gene: TRBD2
abundance: NA
CDR3aa: CASSSAGGPVEQFF
CDR3nt: TGCGCCAGCAGCTCGGCGGGAGGGCCGGTTGAGCAGTTCTTC

j_gene: TRBJ2-2
v_gene: TRBV6-2/TRBV6-3
d_gene: TRBD2
abundance: NA
CDR3aa: CASSYSSLAGYTGELFF
CDR3nt: TGTGCCAGCAGTTACTCTTCCCTAGCGGGATACACCGGGGAGCTGTTTTTT

j_gene: TRBJ1-6
v_gene: TRBV13
d_gene: TRBD1
abundance: NA
CDR3aa: CASSPRTGPYNSPLHF
CDR3nt: TGTGCCAGCAGCCCTCGGACAGGCCCATATAATTCACCCCTCCACTTT

j_gene: TRBJ2-1
v_gene: TRBV2
d_gene: NA
abundance: NA
CDR3aa: CASSERVAGEQFF
CDR3nt: TGTGCCAGCAGTGAACGGGTCGCGGGGGAGCAGTTCTTC

j_gene: TRBJ1-6
v_gene: TRBV5-5
d_gene: TRBD1
abundance: NA
CDR3aa: CASSVGARQGFNSPLHF
CDR3nt: TGTGCCAGCAGCGTCGGAGCGAGACAGGGTTTTAATTCACCCCTCCACTTT

j_gene: TRBJ2-7
v_gene: TRBV18
d_gene: NA
abundance: NA
CDR3aa: CASSHGQSYEQYF
CDR3nt: TGTGCCAGCTCACACGGACAGTCCTACGAGCAGTACTTC

j_gene: TRBJ2-7
v_gene: TRBV6-6
d_gene: TRBD1
abundance: NA
CDR3aa: CASSYWGQGYEQYF
CDR3nt: TGTGCCAGCAGTTACTGGGGACAGGGTTACGAGCAGTACTTC

j_gene: TRBJ1-2
v_gene: TRBV5-5
d_gene: NA
abundance: NA
CDR3aa: CASSLAGGANTNYGYTF
CDR3nt: TGTGCCAGCAGCCTGGCCGGGGGGGCCAACACTAACTATGGCTACACCTTC

j_gene: TRBJ1-5
v_gene: TRBV7-8
d_gene: NA
abundance: NA
CDR3aa: CASSRSRGSNQPQHF
CDR3nt: TGTGCCAGCAGTCGGTCTCGGGGAAGCAATCAGCCCCAGCATTTT

j_gene: TRBJ2-3
v_gene: TRBV6-2/TRBV6-3
d_gene: NA
abundance: NA
CDR3aa: CASSYSRDTQYF
CDR3nt: TGTGCCAGCAGTTACTCGCGAGATACGCAGTATTTT

j_gene: TRBJ2-7
v_gene: TRBV4-1
d_gene: NA
abundance: NA
CDR3aa: CASSQAGGRGNTYEQYF
CDR3nt: TGCGCCAGCAGCCAAGCCGGGGGGAGGGGGAACACCTACGAGCAGTACTTC

j_gene: TRBJ2-7
v_gene: TRBV3-1/TRBV3-2
d_gene: NA
abundance: once
CDR3aa: CASSQVPGTAYEQYF
CDR3nt: TGTGCCAGCAGCCAAGTACCCGGGACTGCCTACGAGCAGTACTTC

j_gene: TRBJ1-2
v_gene: TRBV6-4
d_gene: NA
abundance: NA
CDR3aa: CASSATGNYGYTF
CDR3nt: TGTGCCAGCAGTGCTACTGGTAACTATGGCTACACCTTC

j_gene: TRBJ1-2
v_gene: TRBV5-8
d_gene: TRBD1
abundance: NA
CDR3aa: CASSPADRERGYTF
CDR3nt: TGTGCCAGCAGCCCGGCGGACAGGGAGCGTGGCTACACCTTC

j_gene: TRBJ2-2
v_gene: TRBV30
d_gene: TRBD1
abundance: NA
CDR3aa: CAWSSIGQAHTGELFF
CDR3nt: TGTGCCTGGAGTTCCATTGGACAGGCCCACACCGGGGAGCTGTTTTTT

j_gene: TRBJ1-2
v_gene: TRBV6-4
d_gene: TRBD1
abundance: NA
CDR3aa: CASSLTGGADYGYTF
CDR3nt: TGTGCCAGCAGCTTGACAGGGGGCGCTGACTATGGCTACACCTTC

j_gene: TRBJ2-2
v_gene: TRBV19
d_gene: NA
abundance: few
CDR3aa: CASSRGGGYTGELFF
CDR3nt: TGTGCCAGTAGTAGGGGTGGAGGATACACCGGGGAGCTGTTTTTT

j_gene: TRBJ1-1
v_gene: TRBV7-2
d_gene: TRBD1
abundance: NA
CDR3aa: CASSPDRELAEAFF
CDR3nt: TGTGCCAGCAGCCCGGACAGGGAACTCGCCGAAGCTTTCTTT

j_gene: TRBJ2-7
v_gene: TRBV11-2
d_gene: TRBD2
abundance: NA
CDR3aa: CASSPGEEREYSYEQYF
CDR3nt: TGTGCCAGCAGCCCGGGGGAGGAGCGGGAATATAGTTACGAGCAGTACTTC

j_gene: TRBJ1-2
v_gene: TRBV29-1
d_gene: NA
abundance: NA
CDR3aa: CSVRLDRGYGYTF
CDR3nt: TGCAGCGTTCGTCTGGACAGAGGCTATGGCTACACCTTC

j_gene: TRBJ1-2
v_gene: TRBV7-9
d_gene: NA
abundance: NA
CDR3aa: CASSFSREDYGYTF
CDR3nt: TGTGCCAGCAGCTTTAGTAGGGAGGACTATGGCTACACCTTC

j_gene: TRBJ1-2
v_gene: TRBV30
d_gene: NA
abundance: NA
CDR3aa: CAWLGQSTNYGYTF
CDR3nt: TGTGCCTGGTTAGGACAGTCCACTAACTATGGCTACACCTTC

j_gene: TRBJ1-5
v_gene: TRBV19
d_gene: TRBD1
abundance: once
CDR3aa: CASTSTGGRNLPQHF
CDR3nt: TGTGCCAGTACCTCGACAGGGGGCAGAAATCTGCCCCAGCATTTT

j_gene: TRBJ2-3
v_gene: TRBV7-6
d_gene: TRBD2
abundance: NA
CDR3aa: CASSLTPDRLADTQYF
CDR3nt: TGTGCCAGCAGCTTAACTCCGGACCGACTAGCCGATACGCAGTATTTT

j_gene: TRBJ1-6
v_gene: TRBV24-1
d_gene: NA
abundance: NA
CDR3aa: CATSDSSEISPLHF
CDR3nt: TGTGCCACCAGTGACAGTTCGGAGATTTCACCCCTCCACTTT

j_gene: TRBJ2-1
v_gene: TRBV7-2
d_gene: TRBD2
abundance: once
CDR3aa: CASSPKFGAGGPSYNEQFF
CDR3nt: TGTGCCAGCAGCCCCAAGTTCGGTGCGGGAGGGCCCTCCTACAATGAGCAGTTCTTC

j_gene: TRBJ1-2
v_gene: TRBV4-1
d_gene: NA
abundance: NA
CDR3aa: CASSSPVAGAYVPHGYTF
CDR3nt: TGCGCCAGCAGCTCACCAGTCGCAGGGGCCTACGTCCCTCATGGCTACACCTTC

j_gene: TRBJ2-1
v_gene: TRBV19
d_gene: TRBD1
abundance: NA
CDR3aa: CASSGAVTGGSSYNEQFF
CDR3nt: TGTGCCAGTAGTGGGGCGGTGACAGGGGGGAGCTCCTACAATGAGCAGTTCTTC

j_gene: TRBJ2-5
v_gene: TRBV5-1
d_gene: TRBD1
abundance: NA
CDR3aa: CASSLPQPKGAGETQYF
CDR3nt: TGCGCCAGCAGCTTGCCGCAGCCCAAGGGGGCCGGAGAGACCCAGTACTTC

j_gene: TRBJ1-2
v_gene: TRBV5-1
d_gene: NA
abundance: NA
CDR3aa: CASSEARYGYTF
CDR3nt: TGCGCCAGCAGCGAAGCCAGGTATGGCTACACCTTC

j_gene: TRBJ1-2
v_gene: TRBV6-5
d_gene: NA
abundance: NA
CDR3aa: CASSPRTGYGYTF
CDR3nt: TGTGCCAGCAGTCCCCGGACTGGCTATGGCTACACCTTC